This T cell receptor (beta chain) appears in the sequencing data of a study of T cell responses to AZD1222 COVID-19 vaccine. Study overall: Second-dose recipients at about 4 or about 12 weeks were treated as one pooled group. General study results and limits: Regions 160-218 and 743-854 dominated among vaccine-associated CD4 TCRs spanning spike. Repertoires were sampled only after the peak T cell response. Spike-specific TCR breadth and depth were elevated following two AZD1222 doses.

Sequenced by immunoSEQ multiplex PCR; TCRdb stores in-frame clones only, minus some. The sample has 100,000 or so clones, about nine tenths seen once. Germline V gene sequence: CDR1 SGDLS, CDR2 YYNGEE. CDR3 length: 15 residues. Germline trimming cut 2 bases from V and 8 bases from J; bases unmatched to any gene: 9. On this clone: No antigen is known for it.

V is TRBV9 and J is TRBJ2-1; 8 positions agree with TRBD2. The origin of this receptor is an adult in good health. The sequences come from peripheral blood, collected on day 0 of AZD1222 vaccination. CDR3 region: CASSVSGRGADEQFF. Written as DNA, the CDR3 is TGTGCCAGCAGCGTGAGCGGGAGAGGGGCTGATGAGCAGTTCTTC.